These T cell receptor beta chains were read from a single sample in a study of CXCR3-negative and CXCR3-positive naive CD8 T cells. No DNA is given; TCRdb re-called the 5' RACE reads and lists each CDR3 protein once. Here the sample table reports over 45,000 distinct CDR3 sequences. The sample comprised memory CD8+ T cells from blood. These receptors all come from a human donor in good health. Some clones in this sample may be carry-over from other donors' samples. CDR3s include the opening cysteine and the closing phenylalanine or tryptophan. Fields, in order: V gene, J gene, clone size, CDR3 protein. Size values are once, few and many counts, or a class for expanded clones, and some rows have none.

V: TRBV5-5; J: TRBJ2-7; size: NA; CDR3: CASSLAGQRAYEQYF
V: TRBV7-2; J: TRBJ2-7; size: NA; CDR3: CASSLVSEPSYEQYF
V: TRBV11-2; J: TRBJ2-7; size: NA; CDR3: CASSLRSSGAYEQYF
V: TRBV5-4; J: TRBJ2-2; size: NA; CDR3: CASTPGTQLNTGELFF
V: TRBV6-6; J: TRBJ2-7; size: NA; CDR3: CASSLTGDEQYF
V: TRBV19; J: TRBJ1-1; size: NA; CDR3: CASSITGATEAFF
V: TRBV20-1; J: TRBJ1-2; size: NA; CDR3: CSARVSYGYTF
V: TRBV10-1; J: TRBJ1-2; size: NA; CDR3: CASSGPENQVGYTF
V: TRBV20-1; J: TRBJ2-1; size: NA; CDR3: CSATQTGTGYNEQLF
V: TRBV6-2/TRBV6-3; J: TRBJ1-1; size: medium-sized; CDR3: CASSERQDVAEAFF
V: TRBV27; J: TRBJ1-6; size: NA; CDR3: CATTGTGNSPLHF
V: TRBV9; J: TRBJ1-2; size: NA; CDR3: CASSVGGAGLPYGYTF
V: TRBV7-2; J: TRBJ2-7; size: NA; CDR3: CASSFVGVYEQYF
V: TRBV28; J: TRBJ1-5; size: NA; CDR3: CASSTDRALQPQHF
V: TRBV27; J: TRBJ2-7; size: NA; CDR3: CASSTLLQGSPEQYF
V: TRBV7-8; J: TRBJ1-6; size: NA; CDR3: CAKGGGDNSPLHF
V: TRBV11-2; J: TRBJ2-7; size: NA; CDR3: CASKKLGRAYEQYF
V: TRBV12-3/TRBV12-4; J: TRBJ2-3; size: NA; CDR3: CASSRTDTQYF
V: TRBV29-1; J: TRBJ2-1; size: NA; CDR3: CSVRGLAENEQFF
V: TRBV6-5; J: TRBJ1-1; size: NA; CDR3: CASSYATGGLPNTEAFF
V: TRBV4-3; J: TRBJ2-2; size: NA; CDR3: CASSQDGRASGELFF
V: TRBV6-5; J: TRBJ2-3; size: NA; CDR3: CASSLAGGRDTQYF
V: TRBV4-3; J: TRBJ2-1; size: NA; CDR3: CASSQDHGVSYNEQFF
V: TRBV28; J: TRBJ2-1; size: NA; CDR3: CASSFLGLEQFF
V: TRBV12-3/TRBV12-4; J: TRBJ2-3; size: NA; CDR3: CASSDAKTGGPPSDTQYF
V: TRBV28; J: TRBJ2-7; size: NA; CDR3: CASSPPHSYEQYF
V: TRBV20-1; J: TRBJ2-1; size: NA; CDR3: CSASPSPGSYNEQFF
V: TRBV20-1; J: TRBJ1-5; size: NA; CDR3: CSATDLRGNQPQHF
V: TRBV7-3; J: TRBJ2-1; size: NA; CDR3: CASSMQGPGHYNEQFF
V: TRBV15; J: TRBJ2-7; size: NA; CDR3: CATGSPGAAPLYEQYF
V: TRBV28; J: TRBJ2-7; size: NA; CDR3: CASGSFSSDLHEQYF
V: TRBV29-1; J: TRBJ1-5; size: NA; CDR3: CSVVDGALDQPQHF
V: TRBV28; J: TRBJ1-5; size: NA; CDR3: CASSFVGYSNQPQHF